This T cell receptor beta chain was observed in a study of CD8+ T cells in alopecia areata. The study, taken as a whole, reports: With tofacitinib ongoing, many expanded lesional clones persisted in both scalp and blood. Shared TCR sequences were less clear between patients than in mice, possibly partly from HLA diversity.

Treatment meaning: oral pan-JAK inhibitor, 5-10 mg twice daily. It was from PBMCs that CD4+ and CD8+ T cells were sorted. In each case, RNA was isolated and then reverse transcribed into cDNA as the sequencing template. Here immunoSEQ multiplex PCR was the method, and the copy in TCRdb shows in-frame clones only, minus some. The sample has 120,000 to 150,000 clones; about 88% are singletons. Trimming took off 5 bases at V and 2 bases at J, with 19 bases between the two ends. The CDR3 consists of 16 residues. CDR1 MNHEY and CDR2 SMNVEV come from the germline V gene (reference sequence). In regard to this clone: Its cognate antigen is unknown.

Sequencing used CD8+ T cells sorted from blood, obtained at week 4, from a patient treated with tofacitinib. This receptor was obtained from a human donor with alopecia areata. The rearrangement joins TRBV27 to TRBJ2-7; TRBD2 is a possible D gene (6 bases). The CDR3 DNA reads as TGTGCCAGCAGTCTCCAGCCGGGACTGATAGCCTACGAGCAGTACTTC. The encoded protein is CASSLQPGLIAYEQYF.